The source of this TCR beta chain is a study of Ad26.COV2.S vaccination and SARS-CoV-2 variants (dated by TCRdb to the early 2020s). With respect to the entire study: Vaccine-arm donors came from COV1001, a multicentre, randomized, double-blind, placebo-controlled phase I-IIa trial of Ad26.COV2.S in healthy adults. Ad26.COV2.S was given intramuscularly at 5x10^10 or 1x10^11 viral particles, as a single shot or as two shots 56 days apart. TCRbeta repertoire sequencing was used to assess the specificity and breadth of SARS-CoV-2-reactive T cell receptors after Ad26.COV2.S vaccination. A total of roughly 32 samples were included in the TCR-sequenced set, comprising around 19 Ad26.COV2.S vaccine recipients, 5 placebo recipients and 8 SARS-CoV-2 convalescent individuals. Trial participants were randomized into five groups of five, in which low-dose or high-dose Ad26.COV2.S was given once or twice, or placebo was given on both occasions. Blinding of investigators to trial group allocation was maintained during experiments and outcome assessment. What the study reported, not specific to this receptor: Substantial breadth of spike-specific CD8+ and CD4+ T cell responses was reported after vaccination. The study was not powered for comparison of responses between vaccine doses or regimens. Non-spike TCR breadth was comparable between vaccine and placebo recipients, consistent with the vaccine containing only spike. Ad26.COV2.S recipients had higher spike-specific TCR breadth than placebo recipients (P = 0.0014). According to the authors, total T cell responses may have been underestimated by the TCR breadth and depth analyses.

The immunoSEQ Assay was the method used to sequence TCRbeta CDR3 regions. After extraction, genomic DNA underwent amplification by bias-controlled multiplex PCR, followed by high-throughput sequencing. The authors' pipeline ran thus. Collapsing and filtering of sequences were performed to quantify the absolute abundance of each unique TCRbeta CDR3 region. T cell fraction was estimated by normalization of TCRbeta template counts to usable DNA, with usable DNA being measured through amplification of reference genes present in all nucleated cells. Repertoire TCRs were annotated as SARS-CoV-2-specific when V gene, CDR3 amino acid sequence and J gene were exactly matched to a known reactive TCR set. The reference SARS-CoV-2 TCR set was derived from MIRA and filtered for enrichment in COVID-19-positive ImmuneCODE repertoires, a step that removed public or cross-reactive TCRs. Drawing on the MIRA antigens, annotated TCRs were analysed further at the level of specific ORF or position within ORF. Breadth was defined as annotated unique rearrangements over total unique productive rearrangements; depth was the summed frequency of those rearrangements. Two-sided Wilcoxon rank-sum tests were used to compare TCR breadth between groups. The table comes from immuneACCESS by way of TCRdb, which keeps in-frame sequences with V and J called. Part of the clones is missing from these tables; in studies checked, under half for an unresolved V gene and the rest for unknown reasons. D and trimming come from the DNA, and the V and J calls and clone size come from that table. Within this sample are hundreds of thousands of clones, with roughly nine tenths of them counted one time only. The top ten clonotypes cover about 2.4% of the sample.

V sheds 0 bases and J sheds 3 bases, leaving 9 bases between their ends. The CDR3 starts with the cysteine, ends with the phenylalanine, and has 15 residues. The entry retains the CDR3 DNA only, 45 bases that are in frame from base 1. Sequences LNHNV (CDR1) and YYDKDF (CDR2) are obtained from the germline V gene (reference sequence). In light of the paper, this sample's treatment or condition label describes: over 15 received Ad26.COV2.S at low or high dose, single or two shots; about 5 received placebo; per-sample allocation not given. For vaccine and placebo recipients, the sequenced repertoires came from samples collected on day 63 after the first injection. In Cohort 1b, some 25 adults aged 18-55 years were enrolled at a single site in Boston, USA, between 29 July and 7 August 2020. Ad26.COV2.S was a replication-incompetent adenovirus type 26 vector expressing a prefusion-stabilized SARS-CoV-2 spike protein from the original Wuhan strain.

On this clone itself: Its binding antigen is unknown. There are no base qualities to consult, and no much larger clone falls within one base.

This clonotype originated in a person between 18 and 65 years old who received the Ad26.COV2.S COVID-19 vaccine or a placebo. This material consisted of peripheral blood, taken in a trial of Ad26.COV2.S vaccine versus placebo. The V and J genes are TRBV15 and TRBJ2-1; 5 matching bases give a weak D call of TRBD1. The CDR3 has the sequence CATSREPRVYNEQFF. The DNA reads TGTGCCACCAGCAGAGAACCCAGGGTCTACAATGAGCAGTTCTTC.